This T cell receptor beta chain was found in a study of liver allograft versus peripheral blood T cells. Background on the study: Recipients' peripheral blood T cell receptor repertoires were compared with those in transplanted livers.

Study conclusions and caveats: It was reported that the T cell receptor repertoires found inside liver allografts differed from those that were detected in peripheral blood.

V lost 3 bases, J lost 3 bases, and 11 bases lay in between. The CDR3 consists of 14 residues. CDR1 and CDR2 from the germline V gene are KGHDR and SFDVKD. One entry per CDR3 protein results from TCRdb running MiXCR on the reads. The data contain several thousand distinct CDR3 sequences, over 15% of them singletons. By share, this clonotype counts as medium-sized (0.01 to 0.1%). Its antigen is unidentified. The chain links TRBV24-1 to TRBJ2-7; D perhaps matches TRBD1 (5 bases). The sequence came from a human patient who had a liver transplant. Some T cells may have come from the graft donor. CDR3 DNA sequence: TGTGCCACCAGTGATGCAAGGCAGGGCTACGAGCAGTACTTC. Amino acids: CATSDARQGYEQYF.